Here is one TCR beta chain with its context. Its antigen is not identified. Repertoires were generated with immunoSEQ multiplex PCR, while TCRdb's copy carries only in-frame clones and drops some. This repertoire shows about 10,000 clones, over 60% found once; its top ten account for roughly 13%. This sample was taken from a study of chemoradiotherapy in HPV16-positive cancers. Study-wide points: HPV-responsive T-cell expansion during chemoradiotherapy was linked to improved recurrence-free survival in HPV16-positive patients.

This CDR3 comprises 12 residues. The germline V gene has CDR1 SEHNR and CDR2 FQNEAQ (reference sequence). Trimming removed 5 bases at V and 5 bases at J, with 10 bases between. Source: tumor tissue, taken from a patient who underwent chemoradiotherapy. The TCR was taken from a human donor with HPV-associated anogenital cancer. This chain connects TRBV7-9 to TRBJ2-7; D might be TRBD1 (5 bases). CDR3 sequence: CASSKGSNEQYF. Here the CDR3 DNA reads TGTGCCAGCAGCAAGGGGTCCAACGAGCAGTACTTC.